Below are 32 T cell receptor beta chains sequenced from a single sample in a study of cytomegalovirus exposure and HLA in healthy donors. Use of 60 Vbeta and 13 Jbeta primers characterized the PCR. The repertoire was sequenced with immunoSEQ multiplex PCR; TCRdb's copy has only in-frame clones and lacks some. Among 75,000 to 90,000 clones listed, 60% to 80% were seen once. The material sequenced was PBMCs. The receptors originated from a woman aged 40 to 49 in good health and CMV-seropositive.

CDR3 in DNA: TGCGCCAGCAGCTTGCCGGGACAGGGTAACGAGCAGTACTTC. The encoded protein is CASSLPGQGNEQYF. The chain uses TRBV5-1 and TRBJ2-7; 9 bases fit TRBD1. CDR3 size: 14 residues. The germline V gene encodes CDR1 SGHRS and CDR2 YFSETQ. The V segment lost 1 base and the J segment 5 bases; nucleotides outside the gene matches: 4.

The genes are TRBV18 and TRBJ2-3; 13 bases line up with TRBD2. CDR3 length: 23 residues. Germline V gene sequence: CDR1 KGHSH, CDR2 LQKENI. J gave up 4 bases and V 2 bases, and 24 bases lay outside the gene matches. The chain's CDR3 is CASSPYSQPFGTSGTRGPDTQYF. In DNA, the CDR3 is TGTGCCAGCTCACCATATTCCCAGCCTTTTGGGACTAGCGGGACACGAGGCCCAGATACGCAGTATTTT.

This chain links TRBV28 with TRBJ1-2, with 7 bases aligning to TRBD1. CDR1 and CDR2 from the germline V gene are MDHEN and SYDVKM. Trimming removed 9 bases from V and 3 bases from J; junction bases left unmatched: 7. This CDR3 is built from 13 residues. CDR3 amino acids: CASIQGDDYGYTF. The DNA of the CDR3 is TGTGCCAGTATCCAGGGGGATGACTATGGCTACACCTTC.

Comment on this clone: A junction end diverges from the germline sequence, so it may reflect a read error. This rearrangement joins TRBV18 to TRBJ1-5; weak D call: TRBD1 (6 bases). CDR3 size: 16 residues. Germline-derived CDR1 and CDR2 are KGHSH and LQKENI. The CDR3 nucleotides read TGTGCCAGCTCACCAACCTCCGGGCCCAGGGGTCAGCCCCAACATTTT. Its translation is CASSPTSGPRGQPQHF. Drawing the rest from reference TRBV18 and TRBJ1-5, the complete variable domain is NAGVMQNPRHLVRRRGQEARLRCSPMKGHSHVYWYRQLPEEGLKFMVYLQKENIIDESGMPKERFSAEFPKEGPSILRIQQVVRGDSAAYFCASSPTSGPRGQPQHFGDGTRLSIL.

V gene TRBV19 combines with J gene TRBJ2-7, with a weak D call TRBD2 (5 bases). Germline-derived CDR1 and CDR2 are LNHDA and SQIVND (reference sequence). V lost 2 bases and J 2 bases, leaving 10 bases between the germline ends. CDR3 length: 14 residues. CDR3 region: CASSISSGTYEQYF. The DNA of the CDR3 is TGTGCCAGTAGTATATCGTCGGGGACCTACGAGCAGTACTTC.

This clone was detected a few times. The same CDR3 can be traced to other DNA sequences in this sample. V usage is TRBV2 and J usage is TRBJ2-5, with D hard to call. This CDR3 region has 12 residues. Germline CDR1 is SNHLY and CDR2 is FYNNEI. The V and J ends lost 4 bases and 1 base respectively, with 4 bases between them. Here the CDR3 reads CASSAVQETQYF. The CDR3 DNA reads TGTGCCAGCAGTGCAGTCCAAGAGACCCAGTACTTC.

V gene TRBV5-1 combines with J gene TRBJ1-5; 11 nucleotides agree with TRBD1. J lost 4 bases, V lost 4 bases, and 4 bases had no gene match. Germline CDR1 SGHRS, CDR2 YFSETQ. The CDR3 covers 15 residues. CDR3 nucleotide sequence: TGCGCCAGCAGCACGGGGACAGGGGGAAATCAGCCCCAGCATTTT. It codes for CASSTGTGGNQPQHF.

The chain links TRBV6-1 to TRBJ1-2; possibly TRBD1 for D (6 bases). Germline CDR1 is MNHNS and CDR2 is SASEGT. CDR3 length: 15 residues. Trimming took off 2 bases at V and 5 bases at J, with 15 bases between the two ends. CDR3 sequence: CASSEYRQVTYGYTF. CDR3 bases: TGTGCCAGCAGTGAATACCGACAGGTGACTTATGGCTACACCTTC.

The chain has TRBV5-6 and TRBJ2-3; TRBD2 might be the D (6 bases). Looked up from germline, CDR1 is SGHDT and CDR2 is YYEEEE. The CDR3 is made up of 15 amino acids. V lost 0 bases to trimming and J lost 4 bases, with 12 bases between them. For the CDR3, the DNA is TGTGCCAGCAGCTTGGAATCAGGGAGGTCAGATACGCAGTATTTT. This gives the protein CASSLESGRSDTQYF.

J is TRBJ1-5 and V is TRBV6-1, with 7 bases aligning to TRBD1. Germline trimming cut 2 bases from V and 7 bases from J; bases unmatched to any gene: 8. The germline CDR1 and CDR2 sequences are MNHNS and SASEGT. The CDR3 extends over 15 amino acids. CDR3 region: CASSEPPTGEQPQHF. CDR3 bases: TGTGCCAGCAGTGAACCCCCCACAGGGGAACAGCCCCAGCATTTT.

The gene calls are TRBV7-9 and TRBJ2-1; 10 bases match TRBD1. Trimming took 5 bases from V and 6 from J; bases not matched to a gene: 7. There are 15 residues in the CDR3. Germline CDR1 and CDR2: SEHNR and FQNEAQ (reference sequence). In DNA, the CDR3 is TGTGCCAGCAGCGCACGGGACAGGGGTGTCAATGAGCAGTTCTTC. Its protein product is CASSARDRGVNEQFF.

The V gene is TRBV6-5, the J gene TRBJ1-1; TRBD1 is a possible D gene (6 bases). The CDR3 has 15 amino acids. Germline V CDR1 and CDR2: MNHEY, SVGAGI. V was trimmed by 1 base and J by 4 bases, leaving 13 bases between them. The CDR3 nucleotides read TGTGCCAGCAGTTACTTGGGGGCTTTGACCACTGAAGCTTTCTTT. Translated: CASSYLGALTTEAFF.

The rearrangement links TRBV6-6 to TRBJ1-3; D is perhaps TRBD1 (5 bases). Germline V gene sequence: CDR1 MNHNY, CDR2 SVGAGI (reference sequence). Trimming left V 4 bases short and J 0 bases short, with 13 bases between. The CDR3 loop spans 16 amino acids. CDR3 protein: CASSSVSGLSGNTIYF. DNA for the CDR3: TGTGCCAGCAGTTCGGTGTCAGGGCTCTCTGGAAACACCATATATTTT.

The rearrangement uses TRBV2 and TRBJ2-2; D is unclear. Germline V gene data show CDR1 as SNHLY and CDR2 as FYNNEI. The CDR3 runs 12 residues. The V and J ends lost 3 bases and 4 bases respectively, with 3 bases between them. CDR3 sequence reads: CASSDLTGELFF. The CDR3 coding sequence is TGTGCCAGCAGTGATCTCACCGGGGAGCTGTTTTTT.

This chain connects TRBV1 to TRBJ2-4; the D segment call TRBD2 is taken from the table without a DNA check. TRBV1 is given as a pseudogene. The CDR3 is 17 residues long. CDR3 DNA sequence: TGCACCAGCAGCGGCCGGAAAGGGGGGGCCGTCAAAAACATTCAGTACTTC. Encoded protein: CTSSGRKGGAVKNIQYF.

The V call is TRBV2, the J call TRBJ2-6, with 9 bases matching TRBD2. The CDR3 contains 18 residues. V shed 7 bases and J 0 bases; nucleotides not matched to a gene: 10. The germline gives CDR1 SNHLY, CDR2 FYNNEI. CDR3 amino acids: CASTLSASGISGANVLTF. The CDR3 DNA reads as TGTGCCAGCACATTGTCGGCTAGCGGGATCTCTGGGGCCAACGTCCTGACTTTC. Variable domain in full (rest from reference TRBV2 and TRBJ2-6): EPEVTQTPSHQVTQMGQEVILRCVPISNHLYFYWYRQILGQKVEFLVSFYNNEISEKSEIFDDQFSVERPDGSNFTLKIRSTKLEDSAMYFCASTLSASGISGANVLTFGAGSRLTVL.

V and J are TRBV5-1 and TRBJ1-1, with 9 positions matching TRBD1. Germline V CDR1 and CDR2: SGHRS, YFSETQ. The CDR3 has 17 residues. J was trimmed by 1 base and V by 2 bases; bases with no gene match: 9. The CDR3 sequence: CASSFSDRGNRNTEAFF. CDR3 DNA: TGCGCCAGCAGCTTCAGTGACAGGGGGAATAGGAACACTGAAGCTTTCTTT.

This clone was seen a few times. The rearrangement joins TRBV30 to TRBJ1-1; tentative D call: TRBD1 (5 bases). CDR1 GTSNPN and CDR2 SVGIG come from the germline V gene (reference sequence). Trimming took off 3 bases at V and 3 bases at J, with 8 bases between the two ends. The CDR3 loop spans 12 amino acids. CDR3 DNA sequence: TGTGCCTGGAGGGGAGGGGACACTGAAGCTTTCTTT. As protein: CAWRGGDTEAFF.

For the CDR3, the DNA is TGTGCCAGCAGCCAAGCGGGAGGGAGGGACGAGCAGTACTTC. As protein: CASSQAGGRDEQYF. The gene calls are TRBV4-2 and TRBJ2-7; 8 bases match TRBD2. The CDR3 contains 14 residues. Germline V gene data show CDR1 as LGHNA and CDR2 as YNFKEQ. Trimming cost V 1 base and J 5 bases; bases outside gene matches: 4.

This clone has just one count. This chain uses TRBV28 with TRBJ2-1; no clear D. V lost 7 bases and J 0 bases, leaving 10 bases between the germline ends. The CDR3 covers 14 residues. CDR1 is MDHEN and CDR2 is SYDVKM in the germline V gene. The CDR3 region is CASTWATSYNEQFF. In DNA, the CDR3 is TGTGCCAGCACGTGGGCTACCTCCTACAATGAGCAGTTCTTC.

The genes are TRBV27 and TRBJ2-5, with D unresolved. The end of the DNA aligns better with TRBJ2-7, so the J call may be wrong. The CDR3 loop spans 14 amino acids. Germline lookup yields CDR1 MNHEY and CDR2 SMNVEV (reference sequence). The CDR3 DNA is TGTGCCAGCAGAAAATCCGGTAACTCCTACGAGCAGTACTTC. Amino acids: CASRKSGNSYEQYF.

The CDR3 loop reads CASSAGNRGYEQYF. CDR3 bases: TGTGCCAGCAGCGCGGGGAACAGGGGGTACGAGCAGTACTTC. The J gene is TRBJ2-7, the V gene TRBV4-2, with TRBD1 matching over 8 bases. Germline CDR1 is LGHNA and CDR2 is YNFKEQ. CDR3 size: 14 residues. Trimming at V came to 5 bases and at J to 4 bases, leaving 7 bases not matched to a gene.

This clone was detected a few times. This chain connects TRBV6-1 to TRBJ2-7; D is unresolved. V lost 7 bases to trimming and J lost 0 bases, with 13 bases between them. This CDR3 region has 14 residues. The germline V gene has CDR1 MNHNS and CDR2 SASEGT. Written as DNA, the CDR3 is TGTGCCAGCACCGAACGTATGAGCTCCTACGAGCAGTACTTC. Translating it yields CASTERMSSYEQYF.

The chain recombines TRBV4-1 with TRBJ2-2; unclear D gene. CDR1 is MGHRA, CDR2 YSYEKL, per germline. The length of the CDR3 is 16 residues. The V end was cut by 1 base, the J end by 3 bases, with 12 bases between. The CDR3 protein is CASSQGTRGDTGELFF. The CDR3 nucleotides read TGCGCCAGCAGCCAAGGAACCCGAGGTGACACCGGGGAGCTGTTTTTT.

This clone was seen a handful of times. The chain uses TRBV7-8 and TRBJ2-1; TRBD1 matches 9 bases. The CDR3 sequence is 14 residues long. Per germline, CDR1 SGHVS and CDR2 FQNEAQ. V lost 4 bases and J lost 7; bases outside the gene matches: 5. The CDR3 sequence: CASSSKDRGNEQFF. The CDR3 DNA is TGTGCCAGCAGCTCCAAGGACAGGGGAAATGAGCAGTTCTTC.

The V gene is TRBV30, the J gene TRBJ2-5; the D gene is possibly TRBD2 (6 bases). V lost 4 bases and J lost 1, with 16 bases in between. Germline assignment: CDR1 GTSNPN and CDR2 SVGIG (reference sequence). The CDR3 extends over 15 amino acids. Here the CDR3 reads CAWNPRGGAQETQYF. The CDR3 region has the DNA TGTGCCTGGAATCCTAGGGGAGGAGCCCAAGAGACCCAGTACTTC.

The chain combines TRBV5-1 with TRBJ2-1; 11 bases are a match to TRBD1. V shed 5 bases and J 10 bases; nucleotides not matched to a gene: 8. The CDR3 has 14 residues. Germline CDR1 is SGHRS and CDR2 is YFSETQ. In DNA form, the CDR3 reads TGCGCCAGCAGGTGGTCCGGGACAGGGGGGGAGCAGTTCTTC. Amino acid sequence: CASRWSGTGGEQFF.

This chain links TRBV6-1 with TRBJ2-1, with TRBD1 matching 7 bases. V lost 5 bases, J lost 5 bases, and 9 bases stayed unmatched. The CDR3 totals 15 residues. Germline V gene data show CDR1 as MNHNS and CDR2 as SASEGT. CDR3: CASSIYRDSNNEQFF. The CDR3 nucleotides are TGTGCCAGCAGTATATACCGGGACAGCAACAATGAGCAGTTCTTC.

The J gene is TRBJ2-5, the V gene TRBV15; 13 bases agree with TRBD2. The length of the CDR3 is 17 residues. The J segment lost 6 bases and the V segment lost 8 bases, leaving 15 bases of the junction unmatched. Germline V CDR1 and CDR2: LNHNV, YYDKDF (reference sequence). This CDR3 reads CATEPGTSGKFRKTQYF. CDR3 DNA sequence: TGTGCCACCGAACCCGGGACTAGCGGGAAATTTAGAAAGACCCAGTACTTC. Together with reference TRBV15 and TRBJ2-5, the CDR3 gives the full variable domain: DAMVIQNPRYQVTQFGKPVTLSCSQTLNHNVMYWYQQKSSQAPKLLFHYYDKDFNNEADTPDNFQSRRPNTSFCFLDIRSPGLGDTAMYLCATEPGTSGKFRKTQYFGPGTRLLVL.

The CDR3 DNA reads TGTGCCAGCAGTGACGTCGAGTGGCAGCCCCAGCATTTT. Its protein is CASSDVEWQPQHF. V is TRBV6-1 and J is TRBJ1-5, with D unresolved. The CDR3 spans 13 residues. V lost 3 bases, J lost 7 bases, and 10 bases lay in between. Germline-derived CDR1 and CDR2 are MNHNS and SASEGT.

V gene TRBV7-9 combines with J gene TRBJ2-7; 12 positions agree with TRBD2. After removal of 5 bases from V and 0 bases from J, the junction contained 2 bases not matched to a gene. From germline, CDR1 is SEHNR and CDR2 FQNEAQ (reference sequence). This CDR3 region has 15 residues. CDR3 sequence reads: CASSRTSGASYEQYF. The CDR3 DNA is TGTGCCAGCAGCAGGACTAGCGGGGCCTCCTACGAGCAGTACTTC.

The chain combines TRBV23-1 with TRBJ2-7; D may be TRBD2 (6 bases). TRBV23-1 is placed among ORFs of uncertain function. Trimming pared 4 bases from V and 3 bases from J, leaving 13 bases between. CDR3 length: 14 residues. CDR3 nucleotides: TGCGCCAGCAGTCCCGGACTATCGTTCTACGAGCAGTACTTC. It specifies CASSPGLSFYEQYF.